Each of the 32 T cell receptor beta chains below was sequenced from the same sample in a study of post-analysis software for immune sequencing data. These receptors lack a known antigen. The study's findings and limits: In patients, TRBV5-6, TRBV5-1 and TRBV20-1 belonged to five TRBV segments found more frequently than in controls.

Sequencing libraries made from TCR beta cDNA carried unique molecular identifiers. TCRdb recomputed calls from the PCR reads with MiXCR, one row per CDR3 protein. In the table there are 450,000 to 700,000 distinct CDR3 sequences, around 47% of which are singletons. The sample was blood. The source is a girl under 18 with multiple sclerosis.

The J gene is TRBJ2-7, the V gene TRBV5-1; 9 nucleotides agree with TRBD2. This CDR3 is 14 amino acids long. CDR1 and CDR2 (germline): SGHRS, YFSETQ. The junction had 5 bases not matched to a gene; V was cut back by 2 bases and J by 5 bases. The CDR3 coding sequence is TGCGCCAGCAGCTTAATAGCGGGAGTTAACGAGCAGTACTTC. It codes for CASSLIAGVNEQYF. Combining the CDR3 with reference TRBV5-1 and TRBJ2-7 gives the whole variable domain KAGVTQTPRYLIKTRGQQVTLSCSPISGHRSVSWYQQTPGQGLQFLFEYFSETQRNKGNFPGRFSGRQFSNSRSEMNVSTLELGDSALYLCASSLIAGVNEQYFGPGTRLTVT.

This clonotype was seen more than once but under ten times. The J gene is TRBJ2-5, the V gene TRBV20-1; D gene unclear. V dropped 3 bases and J dropped 1 base, with 12 bases sitting between them. Germline CDR1 is DFQATT and CDR2 is SNEGSKA (reference sequence). The CDR3 consists of 14 residues. CDR3 in DNA: TGCAGTGCTAGTCTTCCGGCAGGCCAAGAGACCCAGTACTTC. The encoded protein is CSASLPAGQETQYF.

The V call is TRBV29-1, the J call TRBJ2-5; 8 bases are a match to TRBD1. CDR3 size: 13 residues. Trimming took 4 bases from V and 7 from J; bases not matched to a gene: 8. Germline CDR1 SQVTM, CDR2 ANQGSEA. The CDR3 loop is CSVGQGARGTQYF. CDR3 in DNA: TGCAGCGTTGGCCAGGGGGCACGAGGGACCCAGTACTTC.

This clonotype occurred a few times. The chain has TRBV12-3 or TRBV12-4 and TRBJ2-3; 9 positions agree with TRBD2. V trimming: 4 bases; J trimming: 2 bases; junction bases outside the gene matches: 4. CDR3 size: 15 residues. The CDR3 nucleotides read TGTGCCAGCAGTTCAGCGGGGGGTTACACAGATACGCAGTATTTT. Protein: CASSSAGGYTDTQYF.

J is TRBJ2-1 and V is TRBV20-1; the D gene is possibly TRBD2 (6 bases). Between the trimmed V and J ends, which lost 1 base and 2 bases, there was a span of 9 bases. This CDR3 region has 14 residues. Germline values: CDR1 DFQATT, CDR2 SNEGSKA (reference sequence). CDR3 coding DNA: TGCAGTGCTAGAGTCGGGAGCACCTACAATGAGCAGTTCTTC. Residues: CSARVGSTYNEQFF.

CDR3 sequence: CASSLSGGMNNEQFF. In DNA form, the CDR3 reads TGTGCCAGCAGTTTATCCGGGGGGATGAACAATGAGCAGTTCTTC. The genes are TRBV28 and TRBJ2-1; TRBD2 matches at 7 bases. J gave up 5 bases and V 1 base, and 5 bases lay outside the gene matches. The CDR3 is made up of 15 amino acids. The germline CDR1 and CDR2 sequences are MDHEN and SYDVKM.

This clonotype was observed a few times. The V and J genes are TRBV7-7 and TRBJ1-5; D is uncertain. The germline V gene encodes CDR1 SSHAT and CDR2 FNYEAQ (reference sequence). V lost 3 bases and J lost 4, with 7 bases in between. CDR3 length equals 13 residues. The CDR3 loop is CASSLEPNQPQHF. The CDR3 DNA reads as TGTGCCAGCAGCTTGGAGCCTAATCAGCCCCAGCATTTT.

This clonotype has only a few counts. As DNA, the CDR3 is TGTGCCAGCAGTTACTCGAGACAGGGGGCCTACGAGCAGTACTTC. Translating gives CASSYSRQGAYEQYF. The genes are TRBV6-6 and TRBJ2-7, with 9 bases matching TRBD1. The CDR3 has 15 amino acids. CDR1 MNHNY and CDR2 SVGAGI come from the germline V gene (reference sequence). The junction had 2 bases not matched to a gene; V was cut back by 0 bases and J by 2 bases.

The V gene is TRBV30, the J gene TRBJ1-2, with D possibly being TRBD1 (5 bases). CDR1 and CDR2 from the germline V gene are GTSNPN and SVGIG (reference sequence). The ends were cut back, 5 bases at V and 4 bases at J, with 14 bases in the middle. The CDR3 consists of 13 residues. The CDR3: CAWDPAGSYGYTF. CDR3 DNA: TGTGCCTGGGACCCCGCAGGGTCCTATGGCTACACCTTC.

A few counts support this clonotype. This chain uses TRBV12-3 or TRBV12-4 with TRBJ1-5; possible D gene TRBD1, 5 bases. The CDR3 loop spans 15 amino acids. The ends were cut back, 3 bases at V and 1 base at J, with 10 bases in the middle. The CDR3 coding sequence is TGTGCCAGCAGTTTGAACAGGAGGAGCAATCAGCCCCAGCATTTT. Its protein is CASSLNRRSNQPQHF.

This clonotype was detected a few times. The rearrangement uses TRBV20-1 and TRBJ2-1, with 11 positions matching TRBD2. Trimming took 4 bases from V and 1 from J; bases not matched to a gene: 9. Germline lookup yields CDR1 DFQATT and CDR2 SNEGSKA (reference sequence). This CDR3 has 17 amino acids. The CDR3 region is CSAIGSGRAGSYNEQFF. CDR3 sequence (DNA): TGCAGTGCTATAGGTAGCGGGAGGGCCGGGTCCTACAATGAGCAGTTCTTC.

The rearrangement links TRBV5-1 to TRBJ1-2, with 9 positions matching TRBD1. Germline V gene sequence: CDR1 SGHRS, CDR2 YFSETQ. With 0 bases clipped from V and 6 bases from J, the junction kept 3 bases outside the gene matches. CDR3 length: 14 amino acids. The DNA for the CDR3 is TGCGCCAGCAGCTTGGGGGGACAGGGCGATGGCTACACCTTC. It is translated as CASSLGGQGDGYTF.

J is TRBJ2-1 and V is TRBV29-1; D gene unclear. Germline V gives CDR1 SQVTM, CDR2 ANQGSEA. The CDR3 length is 15 residues. The V end was cut by 1 base, the J end by 4 bases, with 14 bases between. This chain's CDR3 is CSVEVWQNTYNEQFF. CDR3 coding DNA: TGCAGCGTTGAAGTCTGGCAGAACACTTACAATGAGCAGTTCTTC.

The V and J genes are TRBV12-3 or TRBV12-4 and TRBJ2-7; 7 nucleotides align to TRBD1. The ends lost 5 bases at V and 3 bases at J; junction bases unmatched: 7. CDR3 length equals 14 residues. The CDR3 DNA reads TGTGCCAGCAGTCCCCGGGACAGTCGCTACGAGCAGTACTTC. Translation gives CASSPRDSRYEQYF.

The chain is built from TRBV7-2 and TRBJ2-7, with TRBD2 identical over 10 bases. This CDR3 spans 15 amino acids. V lost 1 base to trimming and J lost 5 bases; unmatched junction nucleotides: 5. The germline V gene encodes CDR1 SGHTA and CDR2 FQGNSA. The CDR3 is CASSLERGGLNEQYF. CDR3 in DNA: TGTGCCAGCAGCTTAGAGCGGGGGGGCCTGAACGAGCAGTACTTC.

V gene TRBV6-1 combines with J gene TRBJ2-5, with D unclear. The CDR3 is 17 residues long. The V and J ends lost 6 bases and 1 base respectively, with 21 bases between them. Per the germline V gene, CDR1 is MNHNS and CDR2 is SASEGT. The CDR3 DNA sequence: TGTGCCAGCAGCGTAAACGATGGAACCGATCTCCAAGAGACCCAGTACTTC. This gives the protein CASSVNDGTDLQETQYF.

The chain couples TRBV20-1 to TRBJ2-1, with D perhaps matching TRBD1 (6 bases). This CDR3 comprises 14 residues. V lost 6 bases and J 4 bases, leaving 16 bases between the germline ends. Germline V lookup: CDR1 DFQATT, CDR2 SNEGSKA (reference sequence). CDR3 protein: CSALRGSRYNEQFF. The DNA of the CDR3 is TGCAGTGCCCTGAGGGGGAGTAGGTACAATGAGCAGTTCTTC.

This clonotype was counted only a few times. The gene calls are TRBV7-2 and TRBJ2-1; possibly TRBD2 for D (5 bases). V was cut by 4 bases and J by 9 bases, with 7 bases left in between. Germline assignment: CDR1 SGHTA and CDR2 FQGNSA. This CDR3 region has 11 residues. CDR3 loop: CASSSGFEQFF. The CDR3 coding sequence is TGTGCCAGCAGCTCGGGGTTTGAGCAGTTCTTC.

The chain recombines TRBV7-2 with TRBJ2-5; 7 bases match TRBD1. The J call may be mistaken, given a closer DNA end match to TRBJ2-7. The germline V gene encodes CDR1 SGHTA and CDR2 FQGNSA. The CDR3 is 14 amino acids. CDR3 sequence reads: CASSLRTGRDEQYF. For the CDR3, the DNA is TGTGCCAGCAGCTTAAGGACAGGAAGGGACGAGCAGTACTTC.

This clonotype was detected only once. The V gene is TRBV20-1, the J gene TRBJ2-1; D is unresolved. V lost 3 bases, J lost 2 bases, and 5 bases lay in between. Germline assignment: CDR1 DFQATT and CDR2 SNEGSKA (reference sequence). The CDR3 spans 12 residues. Here the CDR3 DNA reads TGCAGTGCTAGTTCCACCTACAATGAGCAGTTCTTC. As protein: CSASSTYNEQFF.

V and J are TRBV5-1 and TRBJ2-3; tentative D call: TRBD1 (6 bases). CDR3 size: 15 residues. CDR1 and CDR2 (germline): SGHRS, YFSETQ. The V gene lost 3 bases and the J gene lost 0 bases, with 11 bases spanning the gap. CDR3 bases: TGCGCCAGCAGCTACAGGGACATAAGCACAGATACGCAGTATTTT. Translating gives CASSYRDISTDTQYF.

This clonotype was detected a few times. The chain combines TRBV7-8 with TRBJ1-2; D gene ambiguous. Trimming stripped 4 bases from V and 5 bases from J, with 14 bases between. This CDR3 contains 14 residues. The germline gives CDR1 SGHVS, CDR2 FQNEAQ. The chain's CDR3 is CASSYAGRMYGYTF. CDR3 bases: TGTGCCAGCAGCTACGCGGGCAGGATGTATGGCTACACCTTC.

The chain joins TRBV20-1 to TRBJ2-7; tentative D call: TRBD1 (6 bases). The V end lost 5 bases, the J end lost 2 bases, and 13 bases lay between the germline ends. Per the germline V gene, CDR1 is DFQATT and CDR2 is SNEGSKA (reference sequence). The CDR3 covers 13 residues. The CDR3 bases are TGCAGTGCTCCGGACAGTGCGACCTACGAGCAGTACTTC. Amino acid sequence: CSAPDSATYEQYF.

This clonotype turned up a few times. This chain joins TRBV4-1 and TRBJ2-5; 13 nucleotides align to TRBD2. CDR1 and CDR2 (germline): MGHRA, YSYEKL. The CDR3 is made up of 17 amino acids. The trim removed 4 bases at V and 4 bases at J, leaving 9 bases unmatched. CDR3 sequence: CASSPRTSGGSSETQYF. CDR3 in DNA: TGCGCCAGCAGCCCGCGGACTAGCGGGGGCTCATCAGAGACCCAGTACTTC.

This clonotype was seen a handful of times. The chain combines TRBV12-3 or TRBV12-4 with TRBJ2-7; a possible D gene is TRBD2 (6 bases). V lost 5 bases, J lost 2 bases, and 13 bases lay in between. The CDR3 consists of 14 residues. The DNA for the CDR3 is TGTGCCAGCAGTCACCGGGGACTTACCTACGAGCAGTACTTC. Translated, it gives CASSHRGLTYEQYF.

This rearrangement joins TRBV5-5 to TRBJ2-1, with D unresolved. CDR1 and CDR2 (germline): SGHKS, YYEKEE (reference sequence). V was cut by 2 bases and J by 0 bases, with 12 bases left in between. The CDR3 totals 16 residues. The CDR3 nucleotides are TGTGCCAGCAGCTTTGGCGCTACGAGCTCCTACAATGAGCAGTTCTTC. This sequence encodes CASSFGATSSYNEQFF.

V is TRBV5-8 and J is TRBJ2-1; possible D gene TRBD2, 6 bases. The germline gives CDR1 SGHTS, CDR2 YDEGEE. V lost 6 bases and J 5 bases, leaving 18 bases between the germline ends. This CDR3 is 15 amino acids long. The CDR3 region is CASNPYGSPNNEQFF. The CDR3 DNA is TGTGCCAGCAACCCATACGGGAGCCCAAACAATGAGCAGTTCTTC.

This clonotype was seen ten or more times. The J gene is TRBJ2-6, the V gene TRBV6-1; D not certain. Germline CDR1 is MNHNS and CDR2 is SASEGT. The CDR3 runs 15 residues. Trimming took 7 bases from V and 2 from J, leaving 12 bases between them. CDR3 in DNA: TGTGCCAGCACCTTAAGGCCCCCTGGGGCCAACGTCCTGACTTTC. Protein sequence: CASTLRPPGANVLTF.

V is TRBV7-2 and J is TRBJ1-6, with a possible D match to TRBD1 (6 bases). The CDR3 is 16 residues long. Trimming removed 3 bases from V and 9 bases from J, with 18 bases in between. Per germline, CDR1 SGHTA and CDR2 FQGNSA. The CDR3 is CASSFARGIRGSPLHF. As DNA, the CDR3 is TGTGCCAGCAGCTTTGCTAGGGGCATCAGGGGTTCACCCCTCCACTTT.

V gene TRBV5-1 combines with J gene TRBJ2-1; TRBD2 agrees at 12 bases. Losses at the gene ends were 3 bases for V and 4 bases for J; bases not matched to a gene: 5. The germline CDR1 and CDR2 sequences are SGHRS and YFSETQ. This CDR3 contains 16 residues. The DNA of the CDR3 is TGCGCCAGCAGCTCCTTTGGACTAGCGGGATACAATGAGCAGTTCTTC. Translating gives CASSSFGLAGYNEQFF.

The chain is built from TRBV18 and TRBJ1-5, with D tentatively TRBD1 (5 bases). Deletions cut 3 bases from V and 1 base from J, with 10 bases between. The CDR3 has 15 amino acids. Germline loops: CDR1 KGHSH, CDR2 LQKENI. CDR3 protein: CASSPSQGSNQPQHF. The CDR3 region has the DNA TGTGCCAGCTCACCTTCGCAGGGCAGCAATCAGCCCCAGCATTTT.

The chain is built from TRBV20-1 and TRBJ1-1, with a tentative D call TRBD1 (5 bases). Germline CDR1 DFQATT, CDR2 SNEGSKA (reference sequence). CDR3 size: 14 residues. Trimming shortened V by 2 bases and J by 6 bases, and 16 bases separated the two germline ends. CDR3 nucleotide sequence: TGCAGTGCTAGAAAAGGCAGGGTGAGCCCTGAAGCTTTCTTT. Translation gives CSARKGRVSPEAFF.